This entry is about one TCR beta chain. Its antigen is still unknown. Vbeta (60) and Jbeta (13) primers were used in the PCR. Sequencing used immunoSEQ multiplex PCR; TCRdb keeps in-frame clones, though not all of them. The sample yields 180,000 or so clones, 65% to 85% seen once. These data belong to a study of cytomegalovirus exposure and HLA in healthy donors. Study-wide findings and caveats: As was reported, the classifier diagnosed cytomegalovirus status with high specificity and sensitivity.

The germline V gene encodes CDR1 MDHEN and CDR2 SYDVKM. CDR3 length: 15 amino acids. The ends lost 5 bases at V and 2 bases at J; junction bases unmatched: 8. This sequence originates from a woman aged 18-29 years in good health and CMV-seronegative. The chain recombines TRBV28 with TRBJ2-7; 8 nucleotides match TRBD1. Material: PBMCs. The chain's CDR3 is CASSPRAGGPYEQYF. CDR3 in DNA: TGTGCCAGCAGTCCAAGAGCAGGGGGCCCCTACGAGCAGTACTTC.